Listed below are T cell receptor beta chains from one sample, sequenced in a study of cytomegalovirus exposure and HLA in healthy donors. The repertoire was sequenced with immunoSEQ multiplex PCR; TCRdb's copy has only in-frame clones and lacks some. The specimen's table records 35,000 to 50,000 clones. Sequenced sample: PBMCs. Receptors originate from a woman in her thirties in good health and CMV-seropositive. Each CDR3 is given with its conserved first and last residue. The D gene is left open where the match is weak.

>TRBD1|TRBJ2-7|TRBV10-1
CASSPGQGRSYEQYF
TGCGCCAGCAGCCCGGGACAGGGAAGGTCCTACGAGCAGTACTTC
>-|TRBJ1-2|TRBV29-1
CSPARLNYGYTF
TGCAGCCCGGCCCGACTGAACTATGGCTACACCTTC
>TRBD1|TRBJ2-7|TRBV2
CASSETGQGSHEQYF
TGTGCCAGCAGTGAAACGGGACAGGGGTCTCACGAGCAGTACTTC
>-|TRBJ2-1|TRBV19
CASTLREPSYYNEQFF
TGTGCCAGTACTCTTAGGGAGCCCTCCTACTACAATGAGCAGTTCTTC
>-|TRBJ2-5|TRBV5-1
CASSFDRETQYF
TGCGCCAGCAGCTTCGATCGGGAGACCCAGTACTTC
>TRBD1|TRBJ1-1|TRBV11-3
CASSYDREQIEAFF
TGTGCCAGCAGCTACGACAGGGAACAGATTGAAGCTTTCTTT
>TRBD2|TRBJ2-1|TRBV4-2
CASSQAGRGANEQFF
TGTGCCAGCAGCCAAGCTGGGCGGGGGGCCAATGAGCAGTTCTTC
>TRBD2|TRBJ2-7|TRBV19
CASSIRGGVGGVYEQYF
TGTGCCAGTAGTATAAGGGGAGGGGTGGGGGGTGTCTACGAGCAGTACTTC
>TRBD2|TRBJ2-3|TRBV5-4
CATRGGSGGPKDTQYF
TGTGCCACCAGGGGGGGGAGCGGGGGGCCGAAAGATACGCAGTATTTT
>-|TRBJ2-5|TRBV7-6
CASSNPPGGETQYF
TGTGCCAGCAGCAACCCGCCCGGAGGGGAGACCCAGTACTTC
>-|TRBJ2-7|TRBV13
CASSFLKDIEYEQYF
TGTGCCAGCAGCTTTCTCAAGGACATAGAGTACGAGCAGTACTTC
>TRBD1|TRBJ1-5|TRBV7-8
CASSLAGQGQARSNQPQHF
TGTGCCAGCAGCTTAGCGGGACAGGGACAGGCTAGGAGCAATCAGCCCCAGCATTTT
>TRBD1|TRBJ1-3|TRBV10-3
CATYGQGSGNTIYF
TGTGCCACCTATGGACAGGGCTCTGGAAACACCATATATTTT
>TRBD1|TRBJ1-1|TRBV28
CASSPQGTSTEAFF
TGTGCCAGCAGCCCACAGGGGACGTCAACTGAAGCTTTCTTT
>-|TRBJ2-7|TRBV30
CAWSALGQWTPYEQYF
TGTGCCTGGAGTGCCCTAGGTCAGTGGACACCCTACGAGCAGTACTTC
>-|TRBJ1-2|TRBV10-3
CAIRAEGGGLTF
TGTGCCATCAGGGCCGAGGGGGGGGGCCTCACCTTC
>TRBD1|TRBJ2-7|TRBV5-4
CASSSRAGTGTLHYEQYF
TGTGCCAGCAGCTCCCGCGCTGGGACAGGGACTCTGCACTACGAGCAGTACTTC
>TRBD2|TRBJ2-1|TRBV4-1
CASSLRLAGDNEQFF
TGCGCCAGCAGCCTCCGACTAGCGGGGGACAATGAGCAGTTCTTC
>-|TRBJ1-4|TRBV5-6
CASSLAGATNEKLFF
TGTGCCAGCAGCTTAGCGGGGGCAACTAATGAAAAACTGTTTTTT
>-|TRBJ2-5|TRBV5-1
CASSLGLGETQYF
TGCGCCAGCAGCTTGGGACTAGGAGAGACCCAGTACTTC
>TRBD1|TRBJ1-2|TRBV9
CASSVRDRFQYGYTF
TGTGCCAGCAGCGTACGGGACAGGTTCCAGTATGGCTACACCTTC
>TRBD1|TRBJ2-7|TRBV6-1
CASSWTGLSYEQYF
TGTGCCAGCAGTTGGACAGGGTTATCCTACGAGCAGTACTTC
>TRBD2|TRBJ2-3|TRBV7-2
CASSLEGTSGVSTDTQYF
TGTGCCAGCAGCTTAGAAGGGACTAGCGGGGTTAGCACAGATACGCAGTATTTT
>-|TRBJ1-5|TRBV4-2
CASSQDPGGMRNQPQHF
TGTGCCAGCAGCCAAGATCCGGGGGGGATGCGGAATCAGCCCCAGCATTTT
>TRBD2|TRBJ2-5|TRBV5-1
CASSLGSGGRVETQYF
TGCGCCAGCAGCTTGGGTAGCGGGGGTCGGGTGGAGACCCAGTACTTC
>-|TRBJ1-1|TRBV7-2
CASSLDRGDAEAFF
TGTGCCAGCAGCTTAGATCGGGGTGATGCTGAAGCTTTCTTT
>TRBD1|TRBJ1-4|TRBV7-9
CASSSAGGGPVNEKLFF
TGTGCCAGCAGCTCCGCAGGGGGCGGCCCGGTTAATGAAAAACTGTTTTTT
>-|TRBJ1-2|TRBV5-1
CASREATGLYGYTF
TGCGCCAGCAGGGAGGCGACAGGACTCTATGGCTACACCTTC
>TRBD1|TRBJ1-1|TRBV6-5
CASSVFGQGRTEAFF
TGTGCCAGCAGTGTCTTCGGACAGGGTCGGACTGAAGCTTTCTTT
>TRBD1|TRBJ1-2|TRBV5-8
CASSPRTGGYYGYTF
TGTGCCAGCAGCCCACGGACAGGGGGCTATTATGGCTACACCTTC
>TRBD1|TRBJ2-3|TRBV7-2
CASSRQGAVGTDTQYF
TGTGCCAGCAGCCGTCAGGGGGCGGTGGGCACAGATACGCAGTATTTT
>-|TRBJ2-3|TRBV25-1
CASSEWGSGTDTQYF
TGTGCCAGCAGTGAGTGGGGTAGCGGCACAGATACGCAGTATTTT
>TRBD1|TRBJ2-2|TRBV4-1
CASSQDTGQRNTGELFF
TGCGCCAGCAGCCAAGACACGGGACAGCGGAACACCGGGGAGCTGTTTTTT
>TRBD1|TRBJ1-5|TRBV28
CASSGPDRGLSNQPQHF
TGTGCCAGCAGCGGCCCTGACAGGGGGTTGAGCAATCAGCCCCAGCATTTT
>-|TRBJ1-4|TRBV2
CASRVANEKLFF
TGTGCCAGCAGGGTAGCTAATGAAAAACTGTTTTTT
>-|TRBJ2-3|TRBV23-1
CASSQSGTPTDTQYF
TGCGCCAGCAGTCAATCCGGGACACCCACAGATACGCAGTATTTT
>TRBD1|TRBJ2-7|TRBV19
CASSTGTGAPYEQYF
TGTGCCAGTAGTACCGGGACAGGGGCCCCCTACGAGCAGTACTTC
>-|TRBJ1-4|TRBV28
CASSPTGGANEKLFF
TGTGCCAGCAGCCCTACAGGAGGGGCTAATGAAAAACTGTTTTTT
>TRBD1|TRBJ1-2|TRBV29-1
CSINRGSNYGYTF
TGCAGCATAAACAGGGGGAGTAACTATGGCTACACCTTC
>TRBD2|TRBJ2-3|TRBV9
CASSRAGDVTDTQYF
TGTGCCAGCAGTAGAGCGGGGGACGTCACAGATACGCAGTATTTT
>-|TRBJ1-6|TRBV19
CASSDGRGSPLHF
TGTGCCAGTTCGGACGGTCGGGGGTCACCCCTCCACTTT
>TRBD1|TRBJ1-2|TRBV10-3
CAISEQGAFYGYTF
TGTGCCATCAGTGAGCAGGGGGCGTTTTATGGCTACACCTTC
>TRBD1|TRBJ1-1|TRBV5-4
CASSPGTGTFTEAFF
TGTGCCAGCAGCCCCGGGACAGGGACCTTCACTGAAGCTTTCTTT
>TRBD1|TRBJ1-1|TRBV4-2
CASSQFGQGETSRSSEAFF
TGTGCCAGCAGCCAATTCGGACAGGGAGAAACTTCGCGGTCATCCGAAGCTTTCTTT
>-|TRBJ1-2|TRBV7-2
CASSFPGWLGTF
TGTGCCAGCAGCTTCCCGGGGTGGCTCGGCACCTTC
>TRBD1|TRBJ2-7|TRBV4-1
CASSPRNRGPGWQYF
TGCGCCAGCAGCCCCAGAAACAGGGGCCCCGGTTGGCAGTACTTC
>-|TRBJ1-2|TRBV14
CASSQDRGSYYGYTF
TGTGCCAGCAGCCAAGACAGGGGTTCGTACTATGGCTACACCTTC
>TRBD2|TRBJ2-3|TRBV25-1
CASSLAGRDGDTQYF
TGTGCCAGCAGTTTAGCGGGGCGGGATGGAGATACGCAGTATTTT
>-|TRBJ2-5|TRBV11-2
CASSSWRDRRETQYF
TGTGCCAGCAGCTCTTGGAGGGACAGACGAGAGACCCAGTACTTC